This T cell receptor beta chain was identified in a study of identical twins (TCRdb year 2016). About the study as a whole: To test whether fetal clonotypes persist, the study used deep sequencing on TCR alpha and beta repertoires from monozygotic twins, unrelated adults of various ages, and cord blood. To rule out contamination, replicate twin experiments were performed at different times with different library preparation protocols. Paper-wide results and their limitations: Zero-insertion analyses could be partly confounded by invariant T cells such as MAIT and iNKT, though diverse VJ usage argued against such confounding for most clonotypes. Out-of-frame TCR alpha sequences shared between twins showed an excess of low generation-probability sequences compared with coincidental sharing between unrelated individuals. Because the same donors could not be followed over many years, conclusions were based on cross-sectional statistical analysis. Recombination models systematically underestimated out-of-frame TCR alpha sharing in monozygotic twins but agreed with sharing between unrelated individuals. Excess twin sharing in beta out-of-frame sequences was weaker because fewer shared sequences lowered the signal-to-noise ratio. Fewer insertions were carried by abundant cord blood beta clonotypes, a similar but weaker trend appeared in young adult naive repertoires, and no such trend appeared in memory repertoires.

Including cysteine and phenylalanine, the CDR3 has 17 amino acids. Of all the DNA, just the CDR3 is kept, 51 bases in frame from base 1. Trimming costs V 1 base and J 2 bases, and their ends lie 17 bases apart. From the germline V gene, CDR1 is SGHRS and CDR2 is YFSETQ. The sample holds many counts of this clonotype. Which antigen it targets is not known. No much larger clone is present one base from it, and per-base qualities are unavailable. Only healthy Caucasian donors were included. Three pairs of female monozygotic twins, all aged about 18 to 30 years, made up the twin cohort. CD4+ and CD8+ T cell populations were isolated with positive isolation kits from Invitrogen. Library generation was performed with 5' RACE. TCRdb shows the sequencer as Illumina HiSeq 2000. Template switching introduced a universal primer binding site; the final cDNA contained a unique molecular identifier, enabling accurate counting of TCR cDNA molecules. Specific primers in the conserved constant-segment region were used to synthesize first-strand cDNA for the TCR alpha and beta chains. Each cDNA library was double barcoded, with a SMART-Mk sample barcode plus Illumina barcodes, to control for contamination. Two successive PCR steps introduced TruSeq adapter sequences along with Illumina sample barcodes. The TCR alpha and beta cDNA libraries were sequenced on the Illumina HiSeq platform using custom primers. For the original study's pipeline: Raw reads were processed with MiGEC to extract unique molecular identifiers, and MiXCR was used to determine CDR3 positions. For each individual, recombination models were inferred using an EM algorithm with the repgenHMM and IGoR tools. Shared clonotypes were analyzed with the tcR package in R, and sharing was normalized by the product of cloneset sizes. To study raw recombination without the effects of thymic and clonal selection, out-of-frame nonproductive sequences were analyzed. In TCRdb, the public reads were trimmed at Q25 with fastp and aligned with MiXCR, with productive beta chains retained. Entries that share a CDR3 protein sequence are merged under the most common genes and DNA. The V and J calls and clone size come from TCRdb's table, not from the authors' own analysis. The sample table lists under 350,000 distinct CDR3 sequences, roughly 10% of them with a count of one. 6% to 8.5% of the sample is held by the ten biggest clonotypes.

The data were also submitted as part of a second study, on yellow fever vaccine responses in identical twins. As the second paper documents: According to the authors, in identical twins the way T cells responded to vaccination appeared partly convergent and partly personalized. In identical twins, the study followed T cell clones that responded to the vaccine with precision.

The TCR sequence derives from a woman under 30 in good health. The sequenced sample consisted of CD8+ T cells sorted from blood. Rearrangement joined TRBV5-1 to TRBJ2-3; the D gene is perhaps TRBD2, from 6 matching bases. CDR3 sequence: CASSLPGVAQYTDTQYF. The DNA is TGCGCCAGCAGCTTGCCGGGGGTTGCCCAGTACACAGATACGCAGTATTTT.